This is a list of T cell receptor beta chains from one sample in a study of early T cells in non-severe SARS-CoV-2 infection. TCRdb used MiXCR to reprocess the 5' RACE reads, holding one entry per CDR3 protein. The repertoire holds about 39,000 distinct CDR3 sequences, around 6.8% seen once, with around 5.1% in the top ten. Source material: whole blood. The receptors derive from an adult who was a healthcare worker with PCR-confirmed SARS-CoV-2 infection or an uninfected control (not recorded which). The CDR3 runs from the conserved cysteine through the conserved F or W. Each record gives: V gene, J gene, CDR3 protein.

TRBV7-2	TRBJ2-7	CASRTTGGYEQYF
TRBV24-1	TRBJ2-2	CATSDDRGSNTGELFF
TRBV28	TRBJ2-5	CASSVTSGGQETQYF
TRBV7-2	TRBJ1-5	CASSFNNQPQHF
TRBV19	TRBJ1-1	CASIGRGLNTEAFF
TRBV4-3	TRBJ1-2	CASSQDSATGRNYGYTF
TRBV3-1	TRBJ2-5	CASSQDLGAEETQYF
TRBV5-5	TRBJ2-7	CASSLAGTGRREQYF
TRBV19	TRBJ1-4	CASTRDPGGKLFF
TRBV5-1	TRBJ2-5	CASSFLGETQYF
TRBV27	TRBJ1-1	CASSYIPRVLNTEAFF
TRBV4-1	TRBJ2-7	CASSQVRRDRGDEQYF
TRBV20-1	TRBJ2-3	CSARDQKGRGFTDTQYF
TRBV2	TRBJ2-5	CASSSLMGGETQYF
TRBV7-2	TRBJ2-7	CASSLAHRAYEQYF
TRBV20-1	TRBJ2-1	CSARPLGGTNYNEQFF
TRBV7-2	TRBJ2-1	CASSLYFGTGENNEQFF
TRBV5-6	TRBJ1-1	CASSFTGGNTEAFF
TRBV2	TRBJ1-1	CASSEMGSLPIDTEAFF
TRBV7-9	TRBJ1-5	CASSLEQYQPQHF
TRBV18	TRBJ2-2	CASSPGSNTGELFF
TRBV20-1	TRBJ2-7	CSASYGPPDEQYF
TRBV12-3/TRBV12-4	TRBJ2-4	CASSASTGLTNIQYF
TRBV20-1	TRBJ1-4	CSARPPGSGEKLFF